The 11 T cell receptor beta chains below all came from one sample that was sequenced in a study of shared clonotypes between healthy human individuals (dated by TCRdb to 2020 to 2022). Library construction relied on the immunoSEQ multiplex PCR assay. Drawn from immuneACCESS, this table holds only the in-frame rearrangements with V and J called that TCRdb kept. Clones are partly lost; checked studies trace under half to an unresolved V gene and leave the rest unexplained. The sample profile shows around 980,000 clones; 70% to 80% of them were found once. The ten largest clonotypes hold around 0.61% of the sample. Sequencing input: memory CD4+ T cells from PBMCs. This sample's cell subset or site label indicates: CD45RA-negative fraction. Receptors were obtained from a man younger than 35 in good health. Some clones in this sample may be carry-over from other donors' samples.

This sequence joins TRBV28 and TRBJ2-3; D might be TRBD1 (6 bases). Trimming took 6 bases from V and 6 from J, leaving 19 bases between them. Germline V CDR1 and CDR2: MDHEN, SYDVKM. This CDR3 comprises 15 residues. CDR3 DNA sequence: TGTGCCAGCAGGTTCGGACAGTCGAAAGCGGATACGCAGTATTTT. Protein sequence: CASRFGQSKADTQYF. The full variable domain, with the rest looked up from reference TRBV28 and TRBJ2-3, is DVKVTQSSRYLVKRTGEKVFLECVQDMDHENMFWYRQDPGLGLRLIYFSYDVKMKEKGDIPEGYSVSREKKERFSLILESASTNQTSMYLCASRFGQSKADTQYFGPGTRLTVL.

The V call is TRBV11-2, the J call TRBJ2-3; unclear D gene. The germline CDR1 and CDR2 sequences are SGHAT and FQNNGV. V was trimmed by 1 base and J by 2 bases, leaving 10 bases between them. This CDR3 comprises 15 residues. In nucleotides, the CDR3 is TGTGCCAGCAGCTTAGTGGGCGGTCTCACAGATACGCAGTATTTT. Translation: CASSLVGGLTDTQYF.

The chain has TRBV27 and TRBJ2-7, with D uncertain. V was cut by 6 bases and J by 5 bases, with 23 bases left in between. This CDR3 region has 16 residues. CDR1 and CDR2 (germline): MNHEY, SMNVEV (reference sequence). CDR3 in DNA: TGTGCCAGCAGCCGTGAAGCCGGGTTCAAGCTCAACGAGCAGTACTTC. Translated: CASSREAGFKLNEQYF.

This clone came up once. This sequence joins TRBV18 and TRBJ1-5; TRBD1 matches 7 bases. The V and J ends lost 3 bases and 9 bases, in that order; junction bases with no gene match: 5. CDR3 length: 13 residues. Germline V gene sequence: CDR1 KGHSH, CDR2 LQKENI. The CDR3 DNA reads as TGTGCCAGCTCACCGGCTACAGGGGCGCCCCAGCATTTT. Encoded protein: CASSPATGAPQHF.

This chain uses TRBV5-1 with TRBJ1-5, with D hard to call. The CDR3 extends over 15 amino acids. Germline loops: CDR1 SGHRS, CDR2 YFSETQ. The V end lost 4 bases, the J end lost 0 bases, and 11 bases lay between the germline ends. CDR3 sequence (DNA): TGCGCCAGCAGCGTGGGAGAGAATAGCAATCAGCCCCAGCATTTT. This encodes CASSVGENSNQPQHF.

The chain links TRBV30 to TRBJ1-1; TRBD1 is a possible D gene (5 bases). The CDR3 covers 11 residues. V was clipped by 8 bases and J by 1 base, with 8 bases between them. Germline V gives CDR1 GTSNPN, CDR2 SVGIG (reference sequence). CDR3 region: CAGGGNTEAFF. CDR3 DNA sequence: TGTGCCGGGGGGGGGAACACTGAAGCTTTCTTT.

The chain uses TRBV7-6 and TRBJ1-3; D is uncertain. The CDR3 totals 16 residues. V was shortened by 4 bases and J by 0 bases, with 13 bases between the two germline ends. Per the germline V gene, CDR1 is SGHVS and CDR2 is FNYEAQ. The CDR3 region has the DNA TGTGCCAGCAGCTCACGGACGGGAAGCTCTGGAAACACCATATATTTT. Amino acids: CASSSRTGSSGNTIYF.

This clone was seen only a few times. The chain joins TRBV29-1 to TRBJ2-1; 12 bases map to TRBD1. Looked up from germline, CDR1 is SQVTM and CDR2 is ANQGSEA. This CDR3 has 17 amino acids. The J segment lost 0 bases and the V segment lost 6 bases, leaving 9 bases of the junction unmatched. Here the CDR3 DNA reads TGCAGCGTCCCGGGACAGGGGGCCTCAAGCTCCTACAATGAGCAGTTCTTC. Translating it yields CSVPGQGASSSYNEQFF.

The chain recombines TRBV5-1 with TRBJ1-1; D gene ambiguous. Germline V lookup: CDR1 SGHRS, CDR2 YFSETQ. Trimming took 0 bases from V and 0 from J, leaving 6 bases between them. CDR3 length equals 14 residues. The DNA for the CDR3 is TGCGCCAGCAGCTTGGAGGTCTTGAACACTGAAGCTTTCTTT. Encoded protein: CASSLEVLNTEAFF.

This rearrangement joins TRBV6-6 to TRBJ1-5; D unresolved. V dropped 2 bases and J dropped 3 bases, with 11 bases sitting between them. This CDR3 region has 15 residues. The V gene's germline CDR1 is MNHNY and CDR2 SVGAGI (reference sequence). The CDR3 loop reads CASSYSVGPNQPQHF. The DNA of the CDR3 is TGTGCCAGCAGTTACAGTGTGGGCCCCAATCAGCCCCAGCATTTT.

This clone showed up just a few times. The chain carries TRBV27 and TRBJ2-3, with D possibly matching TRBD2 (5 bases). The CDR3 is 15 residues long. V was pared by 3 bases and J by 5 bases, with 15 bases between. Germline V gene sequence: CDR1 MNHEY, CDR2 SMNVEV (reference sequence). The chain's CDR3 is CASSLRRTLGDTQYF. CDR3 coding DNA: TGTGCCAGCAGTTTGAGGAGGACCCTCGGAGATACGCAGTATTTT.